This is a list of T cell receptor beta chains from one sample in a study of cytomegalovirus exposure and HLA in healthy donors. TCRdb's copy holds only in-frame clones and misses some; the assay was immunoSEQ multiplex PCR. Among roughly 150,000 clones listed, 70% to 90% were seen once. Sequencing was carried out using PBMCs. The receptors originated from a woman aged 40 to 55 in good health and CMV-seropositive. Each CDR3 is given with its conserved first and last residue. Each record gives: V gene, D gene, clone size, CDR3 length, J gene, CDR3 protein, CDR3 DNA. A D gene is named only where the DNA matches it firmly. Not all rows give a size; the values are once, few, many and, for expanded clones, a class.

>TRBV28|NA|NA|18|TRBJ1-5
CASSFQLSDSYSNQPQHF
TGTGCCAGCAGTTTCCAGCTTTCGGACAGCTATAGCAATCAGCCCCAGCATTTT
>TRBV27|NA|once|16|TRBJ2-7
CASSLRGAGPSYEQYF
TGTGCCAGCAGTTTAAGGGGAGCGGGCCCGTCCTACGAGCAGTACTTC
>TRBV7-3|NA|NA|13|TRBJ2-6
CASSRGGANVLTF
TGTGCCAGCAGTCGAGGTGGGGCCAACGTCCTGACTTTC
>TRBV6-1|NA|few|16|TRBJ1-3
CASSEISGARGNTIYF
TGTGCCAGCAGTGAAATTTCTGGGGCAAGGGGAAACACCATATATTTT
>TRBV9|NA|NA|13|TRBJ1-1
CASSVSRGTEAFF
TGTGCCAGCAGCGTATCCAGGGGCACTGAAGCTTTCTTT
>TRBV15|TRBD2|NA|16|TRBJ2-7
CATSRAQGLAGYEQYF
TGTGCCACCAGCAGAGCACAGGGACTAGCGGGTTACGAGCAGTACTTC
>TRBV15|TRBD2|NA|17|TRBJ2-2
CATWGTSGRSFAGELFF
TGTGCCACCTGGGGGACTAGCGGGAGGTCATTTGCCGGGGAGCTGTTTTTT
>TRBV25-1|TRBD2|NA|15|TRBJ2-1
CASTPSGGGYNEQFF
TGTGCCAGCACCCCCTCCGGGGGGGGGTACAATGAGCAGTTCTTC
>TRBV9|TRBD2|NA|16|TRBJ2-1
CASSPASGGLYNEQFF
TGTGCCAGCAGCCCGGCCAGCGGGGGCCTCTACAATGAGCAGTTCTTC
>TRBV11-2|TRBD2|NA|17|TRBJ2-1
CASSLWAQGLADNEQFF
TGTGCCAGCAGCTTATGGGCCCAGGGACTAGCGGACAATGAGCAGTTCTTC
>TRBV5-1|NA|NA|12|TRBJ1-6
CARKSGLSPLHF
TGCGCCAGGAAATCAGGGTTGTCACCCCTCCACTTT
>TRBV5-1|TRBD2|once|15|TRBJ2-7
CASSSGTSGLYEQYF
TGCGCCAGCAGCTCAGGGACTAGCGGGCTCTACGAGCAGTACTTC
>TRBV27|TRBD1|NA|12|TRBJ1-2
CATLDRAYGYTF
TGTGCCACCTTGGACAGGGCGTATGGCTACACCTTC
>TRBV28|NA|once|14|TRBJ1-2
CASSLVRVGNGYTF
TGTGCCAGCAGTTTGGTCAGGGTTGGCAATGGCTACACCTTC
>TRBV7-9|NA|NA|17|TRBJ2-7
CASSSLEGERVPYEQYF
TGTGCCAGCAGCTCGTTAGAGGGCGAGCGGGTCCCCTACGAGCAGTACTTC
>TRBV15|NA|NA|14|TRBJ2-2
CATSKTDRTGELFF
TGTGCCACCAGCAAGACAGACCGGACCGGGGAGCTGTTTTTT
>TRBV5-6|NA|few|14|TRBJ1-4
CASSLRSTNEKLFF
TGTGCCAGCAGCTTGCGGTCAACTAATGAAAAACTGTTTTTT
>TRBV9|TRBD2|once|15|TRBJ2-3
CASSSGTSPTDTQYF
TGTGCCAGCAGCTCCGGGACTAGTCCCACAGATACGCAGTATTTT
>TRBV21-1|NA|few|15|TRBJ1-1
CASSKAARGRTEAFF
TGTGCCAGCAGCAAAGCAGCCAGGGGCAGGACTGAAGCTTTCTTT
>TRBV5-6|NA|NA|11|TRBJ2-2
CASSLQRELFF
TGTGCCAGCAGCTTACAAAGGGAGCTGTTTTTT
>TRBV18|NA|NA|14|TRBJ1-1
CASSPGKAYTEAFF
TGTGCCAGCTCACCCGGGAAGGCTTACACTGAAGCTTTCTTT
>TRBV7-9|NA|NA|12|TRBJ2-7
CSSSAGLYEQYF
TGTTCCAGCAGCGCGGGCCTCTACGAGCAGTACTTC
>TRBV7-8|NA|NA|14|TRBJ1-4
CASSPVSNNEKLFF
TGTGCCAGCAGCCCGGTGTCGAATAATGAAAAACTGTTTTTT
>TRBV5-5|NA|few|14|TRBJ1-5
CASSFAGLNQPQHF
TGTGCCAGCAGCTTCGCAGGGCTTAATCAGCCCCAGCATTTT
>TRBV19|TRBD1|NA|14|TRBJ2-7
CASSTTGGPYEQYF
TGTGCCAGTAGTACGACAGGGGGCCCCTACGAGCAGTACTTC
>TRBV2|TRBD2|NA|14|TRBJ2-2
CASRGLAATGELFF
TGTGCCAGCAGGGGACTAGCGGCCACCGGGGAGCTGTTTTTT
>TRBV5-1|NA|once|13|TRBJ2-1
CASSLDNHNEQFF
TGCGCCAGCAGCTTGGACAACCACAATGAGCAGTTCTTC
>TRBV6-1|NA|NA|13|TRBJ1-5
CASSREVRQPQHF
TGTGCCAGCAGTCGGGAGGTGCGTCAGCCCCAGCATTTT
>TRBV13|TRBD2|NA|14|TRBJ2-7
CASSPLAGDYEQYF
TGTGCCAGCAGCCCACTAGCGGGAGACTACGAGCAGTACTTC
>TRBV5-6|NA|NA|12|TRBJ2-7
CASSLQGYEQYF
TGTGCCAGCAGCTTGCAGGGCTACGAGCAGTACTTC
>TRBV11-2|NA|NA|18|TRBJ2-2
CASSLEVGGQGDTGELFF
TGTGCCAGCAGCTTAGAGGTTGGGGGCCAAGGGGACACCGGGGAGCTGTTTTTT
>TRBV5-6|TRBD1|NA|17|TRBJ2-2
CASSQGQGAVNTGELFF
TGTGCCAGCAGCCAGGGACAGGGAGCAGTGAACACCGGGGAGCTGTTTTTT
>TRBV16|NA|NA|14|TRBJ2-2
CASSHFPNTGELFF
TGTGCCAGCAGCCATTTCCCAAACACCGGGGAGCTGTTTTTT
>TRBV10-1|TRBD1|NA|16|TRBJ2-3
CASSGNRDRVSDTQYF
TGCGCCAGCAGCGGAAACCGGGACAGGGTGTCAGATACGCAGTATTTT
>TRBV28|TRBD1|NA|16|TRBJ1-2
CASSFPVRTGGDGYTF
TGTGCCAGCAGTTTTCCCGTCAGGACAGGGGGAGACGGCTACACCTTC
>TRBV4-1|NA|once|15|TRBJ2-3
CASSQDARSADTQYF
TGCGCCAGCAGCCAAGATGCGAGGAGCGCAGATACGCAGTATTTT
>TRBV4-2|NA|NA|14|TRBJ1-2
CASSQDPESRSYTF
TGTGCCAGCAGCCAAGATCCGGAGAGTCGGAGCTACACCTTC
>TRBV7-9|NA|NA|15|TRBJ1-2
CSSRPRLQGDYGYTF
TGTTCCAGCAGGCCTAGGTTACAGGGTGACTATGGCTACACCTTC
>TRBV27|TRBD1|once|15|TRBJ2-2
CASSSRDRARGELFF
TGTGCCAGCAGTTCAAGGGACAGGGCACGCGGGGAGCTGTTTTTT
>TRBV11-2|NA|NA|13|TRBJ2-5
CASSLGRQETQYF
TGTGCCAGCAGCTTAGGTCGCCAAGAGACCCAGTACTTC
>TRBV19|TRBD2|NA|15|TRBJ2-7
CASSEASGILYEQYF
TGTGCCAGTAGCGAAGCTAGCGGTATACTCTACGAGCAGTACTTC
>TRBV7-9|NA|NA|13|TRBJ2-3
CASYEREADTQYF
TGTGCCAGCTACGAAAGGGAGGCAGATACGCAGTATTTT
>TRBV5-8|TRBD2|NA|18|TRBJ2-2
CASSLGGGVHILTGELFF
TGTGCCAGCAGCTTAGGCGGGGGAGTTCACATCCTCACCGGGGAGCTGTTTTTT
>TRBV19|TRBD1|NA|14|TRBJ1-5
CASSIGTGNQPQHF
TGTGCCAGTAGTATTGGGACAGGGAACCAGCCCCAGCATTTT
>TRBV19|TRBD2|NA|12|TRBJ2-7
CASVAGGYEQYF
TGTGCCAGTGTTGCGGGGGGCTACGAGCAGTACTTC
>TRBV6-5|NA|NA|15|TRBJ2-2
CASRGLISNTGELFF
TGTGCCAGCAGGGGACTGATATCGAACACCGGGGAGCTGTTTTTT
>TRBV28|NA|NA|14|TRBJ1-1
CATKVDSSNTEAFF
TGTGCCACCAAAGTCGACAGCTCGAACACTGAAGCTTTCTTT
>TRBV4-1|NA|NA|16|TRBJ2-7
CASSHPQAGQFYEQYF
TGCGCCAGCAGCCATCCTCAAGCGGGACAATTCTACGAGCAGTACTTC
>TRBV7-3|NA|NA|15|TRBJ2-1
CASSLGGGTPNEQFF
TGTGCCAGCAGCTTAGGAGGAGGGACCCCCAATGAGCAGTTCTTC
>TRBV27|TRBD1|NA|16|TRBJ2-3
CASSFLGTGISDTQYF
TGTGCCAGCAGTTTCCTAGGGACAGGGATATCCGATACGCAGTATTTT
>TRBV27|TRBD2|NA|13|TRBJ2-7
CASSLTSAYEQYF
TGTGCCAGCAGCTTGACTAGCGCCTACGAGCAGTACTTC
>TRBV7-8|TRBD2|NA|19|TRBJ2-2
CASSLRLGSGGLNTGELFF
TGTGCCAGCAGCTTGCGCCTAGGGAGCGGGGGTCTAAACACCGGGGAGCTGTTTTTT
>TRBV27|TRBD1|NA|13|TRBJ2-7
CASSVGQVYEQYF
TGTGCCAGCAGTGTAGGACAGGTCTACGAGCAGTACTTC
>TRBV28|NA|NA|15|TRBJ2-2
CASSLNTVNTGELFF
TGTGCCAGCAGTTTAAATACGGTTAACACCGGGGAGCTGTTTTTT
>TRBV15|TRBD1|NA|15|TRBJ1-1
CATSKAGQQNTEAFF
TGTGCCACCAGCAAGGCGGGACAGCAAAACACTGAAGCTTTCTTT
>TRBV30|NA|NA|15|TRBJ1-3
CAWSLGLFSGNTIYF
TGTGCCTGGAGTCTGGGACTCTTCTCTGGAAACACCATATATTTT